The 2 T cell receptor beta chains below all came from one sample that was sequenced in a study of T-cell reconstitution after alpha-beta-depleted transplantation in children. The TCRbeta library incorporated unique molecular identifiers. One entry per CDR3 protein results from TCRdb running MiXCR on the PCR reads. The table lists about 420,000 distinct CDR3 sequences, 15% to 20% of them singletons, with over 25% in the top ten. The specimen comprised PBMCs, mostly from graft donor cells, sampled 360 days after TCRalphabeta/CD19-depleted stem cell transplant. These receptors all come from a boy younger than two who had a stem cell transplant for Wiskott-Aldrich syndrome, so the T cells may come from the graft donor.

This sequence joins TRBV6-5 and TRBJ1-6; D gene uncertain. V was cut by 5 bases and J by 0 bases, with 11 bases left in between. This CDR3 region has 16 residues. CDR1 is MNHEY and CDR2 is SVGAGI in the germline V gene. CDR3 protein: CASSNRLSSYNSPLHF. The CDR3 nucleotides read TGTGCCAGCAGTAACCGGCTAAGCTCCTATAATTCACCCCTCCACTTT.

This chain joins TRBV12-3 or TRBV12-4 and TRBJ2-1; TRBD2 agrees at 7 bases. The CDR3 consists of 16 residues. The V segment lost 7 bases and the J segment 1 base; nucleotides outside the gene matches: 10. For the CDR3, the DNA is TGTGCCAGCACCCATGGCCCAGCGGGGTCCTACAATGAGCAGTTCTTC. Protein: CASTHGPAGSYNEQFF.